This T cell receptor (beta chain) originates from a study of T cell responses to AZD1222 COVID-19 vaccine. Study conclusions and caveats: Spike-specific TCR breadth and depth rose after two AZD1222 doses. Seropositive at baseline were only six AZD1222 recipients.

It was second doses at about 4 or about 12 weeks that were pooled. Details on this clone: What it binds is not known.

The germline gives CDR1 MNHEY, CDR2 SVGAGI. The CDR3 has 13 residues. With 7 bases clipped from V and 6 bases from J, the junction kept 6 bases outside the gene matches. Method: immunoSEQ multiplex PCR; TCRdb's copy keeps in-frame clones and lacks some. The table records some 74,000 clones, nearly 90% of them present only once. This sequence joins TRBV6-5 and TRBJ1-5, with 7 bases that match TRBD1. This TCR was recovered from an adult who received the AZD1222 COVID-19 vaccine. Here the sequenced sample was peripheral blood, taken 28 days after the second AZD1222 dose. The CDR3 protein is CASMLQGSQPQHF. For the CDR3, the DNA is TGTGCCAGCATGTTACAGGGGAGTCAGCCCCAGCATTTT.